The clone carrying this T cell receptor (beta chain) has a handful of counts. This CDR3 comprises 16 residues. Unmatched junction bases numbered 10, after V lost 6 bases and J lost 5 bases. Germline V lookup: CDR1 KGHSH, CDR2 LQKENI. TCRdb redid the calling of the RT-PCR reads with MiXCR, one entry per CDR3 protein. This sample has 650,000 to 800,000 distinct CDR3 sequences, with 14% found just once. The sequence was obtained from a female donor in good health, serving as a healthy control. The specimen sequenced was memory CD4+ T cells from blood. This chain joins TRBV18 and TRBJ2-7; 13 bases align to TRBD2. CDR3 DNA: TGTGCCAGCTCGGAAACCCGGACTAGCGGGAGCGACGAGCAGTACTTC. Translating it yields CASSETRTSGSDEQYF.